The source of this T cell receptor beta chain is a study of cytomegalovirus exposure and HLA in healthy donors. Germline CDR1 reads SEHNR; CDR2 reads FQNEAQ (reference sequence). The CDR3 sequence is 14 residues long. Amplification used 60 Vbeta primers and 13 Jbeta primers. Some clones are missing from TCRdb's copy, which holds only in-frame ones; the method was immunoSEQ multiplex PCR. The sample holds around 130,000 clones, approximately 78% seen once. As to this clone: Compared with germline, one end of the junction differs, possibly owing to a read error.

Sequencing input: PBMCs. V and J are TRBV7-9 and TRBJ2-7; possibly TRBD1 for D (5 bases). This receptor was taken from a man in his forties or fifties in good health and CMV-seronegative. The CDR3 loop is CTSSLGAQAYEQYF. The CDR3 DNA is TGTACCAGCAGCTTAGGGGCACAAGCCTACGAGCAGTACTTC.